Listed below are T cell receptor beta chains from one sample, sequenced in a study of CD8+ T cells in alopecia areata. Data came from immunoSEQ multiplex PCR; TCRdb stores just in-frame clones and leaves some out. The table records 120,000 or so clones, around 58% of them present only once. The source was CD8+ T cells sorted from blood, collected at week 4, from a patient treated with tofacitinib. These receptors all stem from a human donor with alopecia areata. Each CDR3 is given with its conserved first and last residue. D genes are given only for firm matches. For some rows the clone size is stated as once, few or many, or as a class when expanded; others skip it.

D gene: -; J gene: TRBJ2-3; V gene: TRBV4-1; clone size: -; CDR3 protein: CASSPLGDTQYF; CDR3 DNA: TGCGCCAGCAGCCCCTTGGGAGATACGCAGTATTTT
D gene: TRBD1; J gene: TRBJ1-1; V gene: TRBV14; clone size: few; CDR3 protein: CASSQLQGAEAFF; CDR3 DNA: TGTGCCAGCAGCCAATTACAGGGGGCTGAAGCTTTCTTT
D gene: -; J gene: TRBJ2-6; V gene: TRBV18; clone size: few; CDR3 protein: CASSPPPPLSGANVLTF; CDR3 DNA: TGTGCCAGCTCACCACCGCCCCCTTTATCTGGGGCCAACGTCCTGACTTTC
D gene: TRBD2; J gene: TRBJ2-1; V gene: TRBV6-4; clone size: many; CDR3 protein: CASSDTSGGEYNEQFF; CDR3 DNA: TGTGCCAGCAGTGACACTAGCGGGGGGGAGTACAATGAGCAGTTCTTC
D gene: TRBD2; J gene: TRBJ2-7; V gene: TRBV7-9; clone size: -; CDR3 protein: CASSLGSGLAGYEQYF; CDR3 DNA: TGTGCCAGCAGCCTAGGGTCGGGACTAGCGGGCTACGAGCAGTACTTC
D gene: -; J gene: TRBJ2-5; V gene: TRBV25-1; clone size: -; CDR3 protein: CASSDPWKETQYF; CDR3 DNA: TGTGCCAGCAGTGATCCTTGGAAAGAGACCCAGTACTTC
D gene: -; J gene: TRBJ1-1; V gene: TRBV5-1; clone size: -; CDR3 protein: CASSAGQTNTEAFF; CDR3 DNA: TGCGCCAGCAGCGCTGGACAGACGAACACTGAAGCTTTCTTT
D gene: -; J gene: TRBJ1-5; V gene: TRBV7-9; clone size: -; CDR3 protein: CASHPEASNQPQHF; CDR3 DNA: TGTGCCAGCCATCCCGAAGCTAGCAATCAGCCCCAGCATTTT
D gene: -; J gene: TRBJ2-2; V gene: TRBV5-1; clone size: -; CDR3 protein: CASSLAGQNTGELFF; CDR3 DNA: TGCGCCAGCAGCTTGGCCGGGCAGAACACCGGGGAGCTGTTTTTT
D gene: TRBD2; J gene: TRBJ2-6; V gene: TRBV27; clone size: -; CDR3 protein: CASSLTSSSSGANVLTF; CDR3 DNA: TGTGCCAGCAGTTTGACTAGCAGTAGCTCTGGGGCCAACGTCCTGACTTTC
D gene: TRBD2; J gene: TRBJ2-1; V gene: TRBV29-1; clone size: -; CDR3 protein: CSGGLGAYNEQFF; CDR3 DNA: TGCAGCGGGGGACTAGGAGCCTACAATGAGCAGTTCTTC
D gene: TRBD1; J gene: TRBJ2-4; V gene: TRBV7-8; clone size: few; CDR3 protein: CASSSLFTGEDIQYF; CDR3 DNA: TGTGCCAGCAGCTCCTTATTCACAGGGGAAGACATTCAGTACTTC
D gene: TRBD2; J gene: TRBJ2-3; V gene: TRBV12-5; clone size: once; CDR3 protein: CASGTPRRWRGGTRTDTQYF; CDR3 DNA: TGTGCTAGTGGTACCCCCCGGCGCTGGCGGGGGGGTACACGCACAGATACGCAGTATTTT
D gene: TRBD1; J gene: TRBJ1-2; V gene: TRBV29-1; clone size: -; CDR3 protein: CSVEGDRGPYGYTF; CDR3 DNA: TGCAGCGTTGAGGGGGACAGGGGCCCATATGGCTACACCTTC
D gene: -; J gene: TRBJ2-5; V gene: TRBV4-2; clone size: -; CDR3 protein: CASSPDSATQETQYF; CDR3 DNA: TGTGCCAGCAGCCCCGACAGTGCCACCCAAGAGACCCAGTACTTC
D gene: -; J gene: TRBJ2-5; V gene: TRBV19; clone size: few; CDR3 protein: CASSPSGGGTQYF; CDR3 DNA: TGTGCCAGTAGCCCATCCGGTGGCGGGACCCAGTACTTC
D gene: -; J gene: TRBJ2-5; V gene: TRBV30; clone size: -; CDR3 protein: CAWSVLGLSQETQYF; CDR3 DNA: TGTGCCTGGAGTGTACTAGGGCTCAGCCAAGAGACCCAGTACTTC
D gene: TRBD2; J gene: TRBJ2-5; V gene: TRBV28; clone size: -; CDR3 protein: CASTKALAVGETQYF; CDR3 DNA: TGTGCCAGCACGAAGGCACTAGCGGTCGGAGAGACCCAGTACTTC